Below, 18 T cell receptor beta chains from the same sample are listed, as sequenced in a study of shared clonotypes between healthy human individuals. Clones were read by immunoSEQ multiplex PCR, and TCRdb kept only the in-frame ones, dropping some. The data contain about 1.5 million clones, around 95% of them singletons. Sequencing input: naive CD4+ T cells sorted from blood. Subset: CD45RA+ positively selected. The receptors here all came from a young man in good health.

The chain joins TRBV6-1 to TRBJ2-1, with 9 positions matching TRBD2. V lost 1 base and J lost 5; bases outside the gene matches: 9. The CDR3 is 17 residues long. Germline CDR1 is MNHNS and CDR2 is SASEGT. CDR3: CASSEEVGGRADNEQFF. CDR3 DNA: TGTGCCAGCAGTGAAGAGGTAGGCGGGAGGGCTGACAATGAGCAGTTCTTC.

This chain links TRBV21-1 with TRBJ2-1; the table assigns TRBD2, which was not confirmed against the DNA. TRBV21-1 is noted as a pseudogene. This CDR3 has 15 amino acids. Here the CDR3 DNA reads TGTGCCAGCACCCGTGCCGGGAGGGCCTACAATGAGCAGTTCTTC. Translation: CASTRAGRAYNEQFF.

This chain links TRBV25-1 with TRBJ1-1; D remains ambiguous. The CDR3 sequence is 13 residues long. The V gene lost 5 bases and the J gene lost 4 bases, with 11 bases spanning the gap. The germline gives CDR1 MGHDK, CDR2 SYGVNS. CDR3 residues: CASSMEEGTEAFF. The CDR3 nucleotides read TGTGCCAGCAGTATGGAGGAGGGCACTGAAGCTTTCTTT.

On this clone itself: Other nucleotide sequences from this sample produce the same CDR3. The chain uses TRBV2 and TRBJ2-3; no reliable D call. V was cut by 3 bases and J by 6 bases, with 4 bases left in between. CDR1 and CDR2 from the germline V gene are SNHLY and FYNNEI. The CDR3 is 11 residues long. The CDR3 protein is CASSDPDTQYF. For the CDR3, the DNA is TGTGCCAGCAGTGATCCTGATACGCAGTATTTT. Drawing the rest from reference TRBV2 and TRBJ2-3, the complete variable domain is EPEVTQTPSHQVTQMGQEVILRCVPISNHLYFYWYRQILGQKVEFLVSFYNNEISEKSEIFDDQFSVERPDGSNFTLKIRSTKLEDSAMYFCASSDPDTQYFGPGTRLTVL.

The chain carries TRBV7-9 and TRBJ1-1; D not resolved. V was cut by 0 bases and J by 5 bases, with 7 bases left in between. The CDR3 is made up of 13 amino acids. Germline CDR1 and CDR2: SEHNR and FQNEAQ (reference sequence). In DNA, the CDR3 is TGTGCCAGCAGCTTAGCCCCGAGAACTGAAGCTTTCTTT. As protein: CASSLAPRTEAFF.

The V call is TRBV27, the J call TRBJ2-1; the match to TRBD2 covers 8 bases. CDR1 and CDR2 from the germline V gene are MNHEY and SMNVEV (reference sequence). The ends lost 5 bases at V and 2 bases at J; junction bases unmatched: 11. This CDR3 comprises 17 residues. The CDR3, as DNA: TGTGCCAGCAGTGTCTCCTCCGGGACTAGGGCCTACAATGAGCAGTTCTTC. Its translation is CASSVSSGTRAYNEQFF.

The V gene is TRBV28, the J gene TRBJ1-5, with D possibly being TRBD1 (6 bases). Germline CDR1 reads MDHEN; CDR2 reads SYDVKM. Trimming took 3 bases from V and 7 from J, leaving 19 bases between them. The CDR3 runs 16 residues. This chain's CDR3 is CASSFRMTGLGQPQHF. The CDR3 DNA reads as TGTGCCAGCAGTTTCCGTATGACAGGTTTAGGACAGCCCCAGCATTTT.

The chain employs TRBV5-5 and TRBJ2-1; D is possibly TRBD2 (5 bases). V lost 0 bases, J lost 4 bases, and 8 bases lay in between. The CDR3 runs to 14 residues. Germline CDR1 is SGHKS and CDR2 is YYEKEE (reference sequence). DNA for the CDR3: TGTGCCAGCAGCTTGGAGGGAGTTTACAATGAGCAGTTCTTC. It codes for CASSLEGVYNEQFF.

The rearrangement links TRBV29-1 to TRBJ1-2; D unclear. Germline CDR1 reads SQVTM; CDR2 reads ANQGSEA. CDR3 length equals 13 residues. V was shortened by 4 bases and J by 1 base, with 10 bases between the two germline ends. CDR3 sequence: CSVVNRFNYGYTF. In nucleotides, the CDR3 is TGCAGCGTTGTAAATAGGTTTAACTATGGCTACACCTTC.

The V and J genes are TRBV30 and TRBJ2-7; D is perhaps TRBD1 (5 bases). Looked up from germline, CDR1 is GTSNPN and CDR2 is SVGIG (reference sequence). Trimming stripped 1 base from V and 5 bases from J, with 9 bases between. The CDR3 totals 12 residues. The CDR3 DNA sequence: TGTGCCTGGAGTGCCCCAGGGAACGAGCAGTACTTC. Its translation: CAWSAPGNEQYF.

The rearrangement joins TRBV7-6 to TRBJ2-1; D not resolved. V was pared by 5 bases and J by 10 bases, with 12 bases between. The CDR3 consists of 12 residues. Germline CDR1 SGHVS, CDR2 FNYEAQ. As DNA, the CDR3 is TGTGCCAGCAGCCCCGGGCCCCAGGAGCAGTTCTTC. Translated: CASSPGPQEQFF.

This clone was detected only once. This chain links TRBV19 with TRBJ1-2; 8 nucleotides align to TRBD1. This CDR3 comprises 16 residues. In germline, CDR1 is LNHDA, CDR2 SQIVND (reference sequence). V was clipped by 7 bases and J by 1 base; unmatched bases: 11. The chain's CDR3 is CASTPLTGAVNYGYTF. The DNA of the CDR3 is TGTGCCAGTACCCCTCTGACAGGGGCCGTTAACTATGGCTACACCTTC.

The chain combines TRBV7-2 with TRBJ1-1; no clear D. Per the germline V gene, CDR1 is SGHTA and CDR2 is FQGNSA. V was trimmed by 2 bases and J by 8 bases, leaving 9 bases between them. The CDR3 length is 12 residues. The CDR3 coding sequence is TGTGCCAGCAGCTTATCGAGTAGGGAAGCTTTCTTT. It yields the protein CASSLSSREAFF. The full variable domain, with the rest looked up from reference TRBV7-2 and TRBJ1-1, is GAGVSQSPSNKVTEKGKDVELRCDPISGHTALYWYRQSLGQGLEFLIYFQGNSAPDKSGLPSDRFSAERTGGSVSTLTIQRTQQEDSAVYLCASSLSSREAFFGQGTRLTVV.

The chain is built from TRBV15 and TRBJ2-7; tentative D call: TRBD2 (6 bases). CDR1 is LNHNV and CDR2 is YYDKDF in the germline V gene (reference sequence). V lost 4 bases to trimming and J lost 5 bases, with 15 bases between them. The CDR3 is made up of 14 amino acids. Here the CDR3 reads CATSKTSSSDEQYF. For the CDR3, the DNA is TGTGCCACCAGCAAGACTAGTAGTTCTGACGAGCAGTACTTC. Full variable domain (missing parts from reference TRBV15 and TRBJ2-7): DAMVIQNPRYQVTQFGKPVTLSCSQTLNHNVMYWYQQKSSQAPKLLFHYYDKDFNNEADTPDNFQSRRPNTSFCFLDIRSPGLGDTAMYLCATSKTSSSDEQYFGPGTRLTVT.

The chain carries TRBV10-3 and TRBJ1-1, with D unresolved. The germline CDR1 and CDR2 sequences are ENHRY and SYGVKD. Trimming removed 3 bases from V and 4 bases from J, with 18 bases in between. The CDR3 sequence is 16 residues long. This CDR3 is CAISDWSAPNSTEAFF. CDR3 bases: TGTGCCATCAGTGACTGGAGTGCCCCAAATAGCACTGAAGCTTTCTTT.

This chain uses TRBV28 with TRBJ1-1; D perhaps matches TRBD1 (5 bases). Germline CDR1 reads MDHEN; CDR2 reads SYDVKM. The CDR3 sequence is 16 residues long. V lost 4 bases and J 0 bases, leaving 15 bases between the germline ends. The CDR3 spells CASSSKGAHMNTEAFF. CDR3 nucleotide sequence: TGTGCCAGCAGTTCTAAAGGGGCCCACATGAACACTGAAGCTTTCTTT.

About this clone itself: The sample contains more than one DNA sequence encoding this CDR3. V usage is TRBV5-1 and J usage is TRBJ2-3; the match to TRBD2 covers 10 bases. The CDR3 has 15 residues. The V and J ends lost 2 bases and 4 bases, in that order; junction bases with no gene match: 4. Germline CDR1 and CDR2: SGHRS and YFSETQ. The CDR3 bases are TGCGCCAGCAGCTTAGTTCTAGCGGGAGCAGATACGCAGTATTTT. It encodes CASSLVLAGADTQYF.

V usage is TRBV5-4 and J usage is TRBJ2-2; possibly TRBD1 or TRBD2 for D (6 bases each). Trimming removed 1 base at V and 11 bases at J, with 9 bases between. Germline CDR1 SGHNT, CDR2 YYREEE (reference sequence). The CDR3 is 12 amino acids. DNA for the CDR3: TGTGCCAGCAGCTTGAGGGGGGCCGAGCTGTTTTTT. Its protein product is CASSLRGAELFF.